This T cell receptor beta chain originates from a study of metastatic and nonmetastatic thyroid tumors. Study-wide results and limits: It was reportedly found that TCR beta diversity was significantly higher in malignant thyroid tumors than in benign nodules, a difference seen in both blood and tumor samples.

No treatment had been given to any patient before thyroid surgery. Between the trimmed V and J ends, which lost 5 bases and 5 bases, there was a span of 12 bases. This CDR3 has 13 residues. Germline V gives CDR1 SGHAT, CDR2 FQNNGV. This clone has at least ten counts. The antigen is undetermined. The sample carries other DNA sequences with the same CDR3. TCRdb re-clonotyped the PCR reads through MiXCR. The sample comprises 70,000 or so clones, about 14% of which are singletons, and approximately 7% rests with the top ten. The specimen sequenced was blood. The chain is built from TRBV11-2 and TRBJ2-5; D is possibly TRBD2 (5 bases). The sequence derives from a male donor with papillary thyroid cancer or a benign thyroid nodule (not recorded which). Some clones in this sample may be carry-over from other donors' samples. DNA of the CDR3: TGTGCCAGCAGCCTCTGGCGCGGGGAGACCCAGTACTTC. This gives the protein CASSLWRGETQYF.